Listed below are T cell receptor beta chains from one sample, sequenced in a study of cytomegalovirus exposure and HLA in healthy donors. Assay used: immunoSEQ multiplex PCR; TCRdb lists only in-frame clones, some missing. Among approximately 160,000 clones listed, around 80% were seen once. The specimen sequenced was PBMCs. The receptor set was obtained from a man in his late teens or twenties in good health and CMV-seronegative. Each CDR3 is given with its conserved first and last residue. A D gene is named only where the DNA matches it firmly. The size of a clone is reported for some rows only, either as once, few or many, or as a class for expanded clones.

D: .; length: 13; J: TRBJ2-1; V: TRBV7-2; size: .; DNA: TGTGCCAGCAGCGGGGACTCTAACAATGAGCAGTTCTTC; CDR3: CASSGDSNNEQFF
D: TRBD2; length: 15; J: TRBJ2-1; V: TRBV13; size: .; DNA: TGTGCCAGCAGCGAACGACTAGCGGGAGGCTCTGAGCAGTTCTTC; CDR3: CASSERLAGGSEQFF
D: TRBD2; length: 14; J: TRBJ2-3; V: TRBV5-4; size: .; DNA: TGTGCCAGCAGCTTGGCAGCGGGAGGAGATACGCAGTATTTT; CDR3: CASSLAAGGDTQYF
D: .; length: 13; J: TRBJ2-7; V: TRBV4-1; size: few; DNA: TGCGCCAGCAGCCAAGGACAGCCCTACGAGCAGTACTTC; CDR3: CASSQGQPYEQYF
D: TRBD1; length: 14; J: TRBJ2-7; V: TRBV7-2; size: once; DNA: TGTGCCAGCAGCTCCCGGGACAGGGACTACGAGCAGTACTTC; CDR3: CASSSRDRDYEQYF
D: TRBD2; length: 16; J: TRBJ2-7; V: TRBV4-3; size: .; DNA: TGCGCCAGCAGCCCCGCCCCGGACGGGGGGGGCTACGAGCAGTACTTC; CDR3: CASSPAPDGGGYEQYF
D: TRBD1; length: 15; J: TRBJ2-1; V: TRBV5-1; size: .; DNA: TGCGCCAGCAGCCCACGGGACAGGGGGCAAGGAGAGCAGTTCTTC; CDR3: CASSPRDRGQGEQFF
D: .; length: 15; J: TRBJ1-4; V: TRBV5-4; size: few; DNA: TGTGCCAGCAGTCACACGGGGGGGCCTAATGAAAAACTGTTTTTT; CDR3: CASSHTGGPNEKLFF
D: .; length: 15; J: TRBJ1-4; V: TRBV10-2; size: .; DNA: TGCGCCAGCAAGATACAGGGTTTGGCTAATGAAAAACTGTTTTTT; CDR3: CASKIQGLANEKLFF
D: .; length: 14; J: TRBJ1-5; V: TRBV5-1; size: .; DNA: TGCGCCAGCAGCTTTCTAGGGGAGGATCAGCCCCAGCATTTT; CDR3: CASSFLGEDQPQHF
D: TRBD1; length: 15; J: TRBJ1-5; V: TRBV7-2; size: .; DNA: TGTGCCAGCAGCTACAGACAGGGTTCGGGTCAGCCCCAGCATTTT; CDR3: CASSYRQGSGQPQHF
D: .; length: 15; J: TRBJ2-7; V: TRBV4-2; size: .; DNA: TGTGCCAGCAGCCAAGAGCAGGCCCCTACCTACGAGCAGTACTTC; CDR3: CASSQEQAPTYEQYF
D: .; length: 17; J: TRBJ1-4; V: TRBV6-1; size: .; DNA: TGTGCCAGCAGTGATCCGGACAGTCTTCCAACCGGCGAAAAACTGTTTTTT; CDR3: CASSDPDSLPTGEKLFF
D: .; length: 14; J: TRBJ2-1; V: TRBV7-9; size: .; DNA: TGTTCCAGCAGCCCCGGGACTTCGGCAGGGGAGCAGTTCTTC; CDR3: CSSSPGTSAGEQFF
D: TRBD2; length: 17; J: TRBJ2-7; V: TRBV9; size: .; DNA: TGTGCCAGCAGCGTAGGCCCCACCGGGACTACCCGTGGGGAGCAGTACTTC; CDR3: CASSVGPTGTTRGEQYF
D: .; length: 14; J: TRBJ2-3; V: TRBV30; size: once; DNA: TGTGCCTGGAGAGAGCCGGGACACACAGATACGCAGTATTTT; CDR3: CAWREPGHTDTQYF
D: TRBD1; length: 13; J: TRBJ2-5; V: TRBV6-6; size: .; DNA: TGTGCCAACAGTTACTCCTCGACAGGGGAGCAGTACTTC; CDR3: CANSYSSTGEQYF
D: .; length: 13; J: TRBJ1-2; V: TRBV28; size: .; DNA: TGTGCCAGCAGTTTACGGGGAAACTATGGCTACACCTTC; CDR3: CASSLRGNYGYTF
D: .; length: 14; J: TRBJ2-2; V: TRBV27; size: once; DNA: TGTGCCAGCAGTTTGGGTTGGGAGGCCGGGGAGCTGTTTTTT; CDR3: CASSLGWEAGELFF
D: TRBD2; length: 16; J: TRBJ2-2; V: TRBV9; size: .; DNA: TGTGCCAGCAGCGTAGTAGCGGGAGATTACACCGGGGAGCTGTTTTTT; CDR3: CASSVVAGDYTGELFF
D: .; length: 13; J: TRBJ1-4; V: TRBV10-3; size: .; DNA: TGTGCCATCAGTGACAGTGGCCGTGAAAAACTGTTTTTT; CDR3: CAISDSGREKLFF
D: .; length: 15; J: TRBJ2-7; V: TRBV27; size: .; DNA: TGTGCCAGCAGTTTATATCCAGGGGACTCCTACGAGCAGTACTTC; CDR3: CASSLYPGDSYEQYF
D: .; length: 14; J: TRBJ2-1; V: TRBV11-2; size: .; DNA: TGTGCCAGCAGCAAAGAGTACGACTACAATGAGCAGTTCTTC; CDR3: CASSKEYDYNEQFF
D: TRBD2; length: 17; J: TRBJ2-6; V: TRBV5-6; size: once; DNA: TGTGCCAGCAGCCTCCGGGGGGGCCTTACTGGGGCCAACGTCCTGACTTTC; CDR3: CASSLRGGLTGANVLTF
D: .; length: 16; J: TRBJ1-1; V: TRBV4-3; size: .; DNA: TGCGCCAGCAGCCAAGATTATAACAGAATAGACACTGAAGCTTTCTTT; CDR3: CASSQDYNRIDTEAFF
D: .; length: 17; J: TRBJ2-1; V: TRBV19; size: .; DNA: TGTGCCAGTAGTCCCCCCCTTCACGTGGGAGAGGACTCTGAGCAGTTCTTC; CDR3: CASSPPLHVGEDSEQFF
D: TRBD2; length: 15; J: TRBJ2-1; V: TRBV4-1; size: once; DNA: TGCGCCAGCAGCCAATCGGGAGGGCCGGGGGATGAGCAGTTCTTC; CDR3: CASSQSGGPGDEQFF
D: .; length: 14; J: TRBJ1-1; V: TRBV10-3; size: .; DNA: TGTGCCATCAGTGGACAGGCTGGGAACACTGAAGCTTTCTTT; CDR3: CAISGQAGNTEAFF
D: .; length: 15; J: TRBJ1-3; V: TRBV15; size: .; DNA: TGTGCCACCAGCACTTCCGGGACTGACGGAAACACCATATATTTT; CDR3: CATSTSGTDGNTIYF
D: TRBD1; length: 16; J: TRBJ2-1; V: TRBV29-1; size: few; DNA: TGCAGCGTTGAAGGAGTAGAGACAGGGGCCTACAATGAGCAGTTCTTC; CDR3: CSVEGVETGAYNEQFF
D: TRBD2; length: 15; J: TRBJ2-1; V: TRBV10-3; size: .; DNA: TGTGCCATCAGTGAGAGGACTAGCGTGGGGGATGAGCAGTTCTTC; CDR3: CAISERTSVGDEQFF
D: TRBD1; length: 14; J: TRBJ1-1; V: TRBV4-1; size: .; DNA: TGCGCCAGCAGCCCCGAGGACAGGGCGCCGAATGGTTTCTTT; CDR3: CASSPEDRAPNGFF
D: .; length: 11; J: TRBJ2-7; V: TRBV11-2; size: .; DNA: TGTGCCAGCAGCTTGAACAGGGAGACGTACTTC; CDR3: CASSLNRETYF
D: TRBD2; length: 12; J: TRBJ2-7; V: TRBV7-9; size: .; DNA: TGTGCCAGCAGCCCAGCGGGGGGAGAGCAGTACTTC; CDR3: CASSPAGGEQYF
D: TRBD1; length: 15; J: TRBJ1-1; V: TRBV2; size: once; DNA: TGTGCCAGCAGAGCTACTGGACAGGGGATCTCTGAAGCTTTCTTT; CDR3: CASRATGQGISEAFF
D: TRBD2; length: 15; J: TRBJ2-1; V: TRBV11-3; size: .; DNA: TGTGCCAGCAGCTCCCGGGCGGGAGTAGTGGGTGAGCAGTTCTTC; CDR3: CASSSRAGVVGEQFF
D: .; length: 13; J: TRBJ1-1; V: TRBV27; size: .; DNA: TGTGCCAGCTTTAGGGGGTCGGGCACTGAAGCTTTCTTT; CDR3: CASFRGSGTEAFF
D: TRBD1; length: 17; J: TRBJ2-2; V: TRBV2; size: .; DNA: TGTGCCAGCAGTGAATTGGGAGCAGGGGGCGGGGCCGGGGAGCTGTTTTTT; CDR3: CASSELGAGGGAGELFF